This TCR beta chain was sequenced for a study of OX40 agonist ivuxolimab in advanced cancers. Study in general: Across the patients, intravenous ivuxolimab was delivered every 2 weeks at 0.01 to 10 mg/kg. Study-level points and caveats: Clones of CD4+ and CD8+ blood T cells grew by week 6 at doses of 0.1 to 3.0 mg/kg. What antigens the expanded peripheral T cells recognized was never established.

Trimming removed 5 bases from V and 0 bases from J, with 6 bases in between. Germline CDR1 is SQVTM and CDR2 is ANQGSEA. The CDR3 consists of 12 residues. The assay was immunoSEQ multiplex PCR, and TCRdb's table has in-frame clones only and misses some. The table lists 72,000 or so clones, about 86% of them singletons. At cycle 4 day 1, cycle 7 day 1, and baseline, blood was sampled. This clone was observed a handful of times. What it binds is not known. This material consisted of CD4+ or CD8+ T cells sorted from blood, taken in a trial of the OX40 agonist ivuxolimab. This TCR was sampled from an adult with an advanced solid tumor such as melanoma, head and neck, liver or kidney cancer. This chain uses TRBV29-1 with TRBJ2-3; D uncertain. The DNA for the CDR3 is TGCAGCGTTAAGGGTAGCACAGATACGCAGTATTTT. Amino acids: CSVKGSTDTQYF.